These 2 T cell receptor beta chains originate from one sample sequenced in a study of blood T cell repertoires in COVID-19. Clones were sequenced by immunoSEQ multiplex PCR, and TCRdb holds only the in-frame ones, with some missing. The sample lists under 250,000 clones, roughly 86% seen once, with 4% in the top ten. Sequenced input: peripheral blood. The receptors were gathered from a man aged 50 to 60 with acute or convalescent COVID-19.

This chain connects TRBV11-3 to TRBJ2-3; TRBD2 agrees at 9 bases. Trimming cost V 5 bases and J 0 bases; bases outside gene matches: 3. Germline-derived CDR1 and CDR2 are SGHNT and YENEEA. The CDR3 totals 15 residues. The CDR3 DNA is TGTGCCAGCAGCGCGGGGGGGGTTAGCACAGATACGCAGTATTTT. Translation gives CASSAGGVSTDTQYF.

The genes are TRBV7-9 and TRBJ1-3; tentatively, D is TRBD1 (5 bases). Germline V gene sequence: CDR1 SEHNR, CDR2 FQNEAQ (reference sequence). The CDR3 has 13 amino acids. Trimming shortened V by 7 bases and J by 2 bases, and 9 bases separated the two germline ends. The CDR3 region has the DNA TGTGCCAGCAATTGGGGGGCTGGAAACACCATATATTTT. Residues: CASNWGAGNTIYF.